The 26 T cell receptor beta chains reported below all come from one sample, sequenced in a study of human T cells and chemical hapten exposure. The time point is: patch test 3, about 24 weeks after DPC sensitization. Indicated treatment: therapeutic diphenylcyclopropenone sensitization with weekly scalp DPC. TCRdb re-called the RACE reads with MiXCR, one entry per CDR3 protein. The sample has tens of thousands of distinct CDR3 sequences, around 12% seen once; the top ten hold roughly 2.3%. The material was whole blood, obtained in connection with sensitization to the hapten diphenylcyclopropenone (DPC). Receptor source: a man aged 30-40 years with alopecia areata. Some clones in this sample may be carry-over from other donors' samples.

The CDR3 sequence: CASSLKVAGGSEQFF. In DNA form, the CDR3 reads TGCGCCAGCAGCTTGAAGGTAGCGGGGGGCAGTGAGCAGTTCTTC. The chain couples TRBV5-1 to TRBJ2-1, with TRBD2 identical over 10 bases. The J segment lost 9 bases and the V segment lost 1 base, leaving 7 bases of the junction unmatched. From germline, CDR1 is SGHRS and CDR2 YFSETQ. The CDR3 covers 15 residues.

The chain has TRBV3-1 and TRBJ1-1; a possible D gene is TRBD1 (6 bases). V was clipped by 2 bases and J by 1 base, with 8 bases between them. The germline V gene encodes CDR1 LGHDT and CDR2 YNNKEL (reference sequence). This CDR3 spans 14 amino acids. The CDR3 coding sequence is TGTGCCAGCAGCCAACCGGGACAGAACACTGAAGCTTTCTTT. Its protein product is CASSQPGQNTEAFF.

This clonotype was seen a few times. The V call is TRBV7-9, the J call TRBJ2-5; no firm D call. CDR3 length: 14 residues. CDR1 is SEHNR, CDR2 FQNEAQ, per germline (reference sequence). V was trimmed by 1 base and J by 1 base, leaving 7 bases between them. CDR3: CASSLEHSQETQYF. CDR3 nucleotide sequence: TGTGCCAGCAGCTTAGAACACAGCCAAGAGACCCAGTACTTC.

Concerning this clonotype itself: It may be a read error: a sequence one base away is much more abundant. The chain joins TRBV18 to TRBJ2-7; perhaps TRBD1 as D (6 bases). The length of the CDR3 is 14 residues. CDR1 and CDR2 (germline): KGHSH, LQKENI. CDR3 protein: CSSSDRRSSYEQYF. The CDR3 nucleotides read TGTTCCAGCTCCGACAGGCGGAGCTCCTACGAGCAGTACTTC. Complete variable domain (other parts from reference TRBV18 and TRBJ2-7): NAGVMQNPRHLVRRRGQEARLRCSPMKGHSHVYWYRQLPEEGLKFMVYLQKENIIDESGMPKERFSAEFPKEGPSILRIQQVVRGDSAAYFCSSSDRRSSYEQYFGPGTRLTVT.

The chain joins TRBV28 to TRBJ1-5; D gene uncertain. Germline lookup yields CDR1 MDHEN and CDR2 SYDVKM. The CDR3 has 13 residues. V was cut by 8 bases and J by 4 bases, with 12 bases left in between. CDR3 sequence: CASALPGNQPQHF. CDR3 sequence (DNA): TGTGCCAGCGCTCTCCCGGGGAATCAGCCCCAGCATTTT.

For this clonotype: Since a much larger clone is just one base distant, this may be a read error. The V and J genes are TRBV6-6 and TRBJ2-7; no definite D call. The CDR3 loop spans 11 amino acids. The germline V gene encodes CDR1 MNHNY and CDR2 SVGAGI (reference sequence). The CDR3 is CASSSSYGQYF. CDR3 coding DNA: TGTGCCAGCAGTTCGTCCTACGGGCAGTACTTC.

This clonotype was observed many times. The chain employs TRBV20-1 and TRBJ1-3, with 10 bases that match TRBD1. V was pared by 6 bases and J by 3 bases, with 5 bases of the junction left unmatched. CDR3 size: 14 residues. The germline V gene has CDR1 DFQATT and CDR2 SNEGSKA (reference sequence). In DNA, the CDR3 is TGCAGTGCGGGGGACAGGGGAGGTGGAAACACCATATATTTT. Protein: CSAGDRGGGNTIYF.

In its sample, this clonotype was seen a few times. The chain uses TRBV28 and TRBJ2-6, with unresolved D. Trimming shortened V by 6 bases and J by 2 bases, and 5 bases separated the two germline ends. Looked up from germline, CDR1 is MDHEN and CDR2 is SYDVKM. This CDR3 contains 13 residues. This CDR3 reads CASRKAGANVLTF. The DNA of the CDR3 is TGTGCCAGCAGGAAAGCTGGGGCCAACGTCCTGACTTTC.

The chain employs TRBV15 and TRBJ2-2, with TRBD1 matching over 8 bases. The CDR3 covers 15 residues. Germline CDR1 and CDR2: LNHNV and YYDKDF (reference sequence). The junction had 7 bases not matched to a gene; V was cut back by 4 bases and J by 6 bases. CDR3 residues: CATSTGRGLSGELFF. In DNA form, the CDR3 reads TGTGCCACCAGCACGGGCAGGGGGCTTTCCGGGGAGCTGTTTTTT. The complete variable domain, with remaining parts taken from reference TRBV15 and TRBJ2-2, reads DAMVIQNPRYQVTQFGKPVTLSCSQTLNHNVMYWYQQKSSQAPKLLFHYYDKDFNNEADTPDNFQSRRPNTSFCFLDIRSPGLGDTAMYLCATSTGRGLSGELFFGEGSRLTVL.

This clonotype was detected only a few times. This rearrangement joins TRBV7-2 to TRBJ2-1; the match to TRBD2 covers 9 bases. The CDR3 runs 15 residues. Germline CDR1 SGHTA, CDR2 FQGNSA. V was pared by 5 bases and J by 4 bases, with 6 bases of the junction left unmatched. DNA of the CDR3: TGTGCCAGCAGCCCTCAGCGGGGGGCTTACAATGAGCAGTTCTTC. Its protein product is CASSPQRGAYNEQFF.

The chain uses TRBV20-1 and TRBJ1-4; D gene unclear. The V end was cut by 2 bases, the J end by 0 bases, with 7 bases between. The germline gives CDR1 DFQATT, CDR2 SNEGSKA (reference sequence). The CDR3 has 14 residues. The CDR3 coding sequence is TGCAGTGCTAGAAGCGGGTCAACTAATGAAAAACTGTTTTTT. It codes for CSARSGSTNEKLFF.

This clonotype has at least ten counts. The rearrangement links TRBV6-2 or TRBV6-3 to TRBJ1-1, with unresolved D. V lost 2 bases to trimming and J lost 7 bases, with 5 bases between them. Germline V gene data show CDR1 as MNHEY and CDR2 as SVGEGT. This CDR3 has 11 amino acids. The CDR3 protein is CASSYPGEAFF. CDR3 bases: TGTGCCAGCAGTTACCCCGGTGAAGCTTTCTTT.

This clonotype has only a few counts. The gene calls are TRBV5-6 and TRBJ1-5; tentative D call: TRBD1 (5 bases). The length of the CDR3 is 15 residues. CDR1 and CDR2 from the germline V gene are SGHDT and YYEEEE. Trimming stripped 2 bases from V and 4 bases from J, with 13 bases between. CDR3 sequence (DNA): TGTGCCAGCAGCTTTGGCGGAAGGGGTAATCAGCCCCAGCATTTT. Amino acids: CASSFGGRGNQPQHF.

This clonotype was picked up many times. In nucleotides, the CDR3 is TGTGCCAGCAGTCCTCCTGGAGGAAGCTCTGGAAACACCATATATTTT. Protein product: CASSPPGGSSGNTIYF. This chain uses TRBV7-2 with TRBJ1-3; no clear D. With 6 bases removed from V and 0 bases from J, the gap between germline ends came to 15 bases. The CDR3 totals 16 residues. Germline loops: CDR1 SGHTA, CDR2 FQGNSA. Full variable domain (remainder filled in from reference TRBV7-2 and TRBJ1-3): GAGVSQSPSNKVTEKGKDVELRCDPISGHTALYWYRQSLGQGLEFLIYFQGNSAPDKSGLPSDRFSAERTGGSVSTLTIQRTQQEDSAVYLCASSPPGGSSGNTIYFGEGSWLTVV.

This clonotype was recorded many times. The rearrangement uses TRBV11-3 and TRBJ2-1; TRBD1 or TRBD2 may be the D gene (6 bases each). Germline V gene sequence: CDR1 SGHNT, CDR2 YENEEA. V was shortened by 5 bases and J by 5 bases, with 22 bases between the two germline ends. The CDR3 length is 17 residues. For the CDR3, the DNA is TGTGCCAGCAGCCTAGCATTCGGAGGGGCAGGGGACAATGAGCAGTTCTTC. Protein product: CASSLAFGGAGDNEQFF.

Only one count was recorded for this clonotype. V usage is TRBV6-5 and J usage is TRBJ2-1; D gene unclear. The CDR3 totals 16 residues. Germline assignment: CDR1 MNHEY and CDR2 SVGAGI. The ends were cut back, 6 bases at V and 3 bases at J, with 18 bases in the middle. CDR3 DNA sequence: TGTGCCAGCAGCTCTAACATTTTGGAGATCTACAATGAGCAGTTCTTC. This sequence encodes CASSSNILEIYNEQFF.

The chain recombines TRBV6-5 with TRBJ2-7; D not certain. Germline V lookup: CDR1 MNHEY, CDR2 SVGAGI. With 2 bases removed from V and 2 bases from J, the gap between germline ends came to 10 bases. The CDR3 is 14 residues long. CDR3 protein: CASSYTHGTYEQYF. The CDR3 DNA reads TGTGCCAGCAGTTACACACACGGTACCTACGAGCAGTACTTC.

J is TRBJ1-2 and V is TRBV18; D is uncertain. The CDR3 spans 14 residues. Trimming pared 3 bases from V and 4 bases from J, leaving 12 bases between. Germline CDR1 is KGHSH and CDR2 is LQKENI. As DNA, the CDR3 is TGTGCCAGCTCACCGGAAGTGGCAGTCTATGGCTACACCTTC. The encoded protein is CASSPEVAVYGYTF.

This clonotype was detected only once. This sequence joins TRBV18 and TRBJ1-5; perhaps TRBD1 as D (5 bases). The CDR3 length is 14 residues. The germline V gene has CDR1 KGHSH and CDR2 LQKENI. Trimming shortened V by 3 bases and J by 1 base, and 7 bases separated the two germline ends. This chain's CDR3 is CASSPQGSNQPQHF. The CDR3, as DNA: TGTGCCAGCTCACCTCAGGGAAGCAATCAGCCCCAGCATTTT. Combining the CDR3 with reference TRBV18 and TRBJ1-5 gives the whole variable domain NAGVMQNPRHLVRRRGQEARLRCSPMKGHSHVYWYRQLPEEGLKFMVYLQKENIIDESGMPKERFSAEFPKEGPSILRIQQVVRGDSAAYFCASSPQGSNQPQHFGDGTRLSIL.

Ten or more counts support this clonotype. The chain links TRBV6-5 to TRBJ2-3; 9 bases are a match to TRBD2. CDR1 is MNHEY, CDR2 SVGAGI, per germline. V was pared by 8 bases and J by 5 bases, with 14 bases of the junction left unmatched. The CDR3 has 16 amino acids. CDR3 sequence (DNA): TGTGCCAGCTCTAGGCTAGCGGGGACGTTCGAAGATACGCAGTATTTT. Translating it yields CASSRLAGTFEDTQYF.

The table lists this clonotype with a few counts. This chain connects TRBV5-1 to TRBJ2-1; maybe TRBD2 (5 bases). The CDR3 extends over 15 amino acids. V was shortened by 4 bases and J by 4 bases, with 15 bases between the two germline ends. CDR1 is SGHRS, CDR2 YFSETQ, per germline. The CDR3 DNA follows: TGCGCCAGCAGCCCGGGGTCCGGACCGTACAATGAGCAGTTCTTC. This sequence encodes CASSPGSGPYNEQFF.

This clonotype was counted at least ten times. The chain joins TRBV4-3 to TRBJ2-2, with D possibly matching TRBD2 (6 bases). The length of the CDR3 is 15 residues. Deletions cut 6 bases from V and 5 bases from J, with 16 bases between. From germline, CDR1 is LGHNA and CDR2 YSLEER. The CDR3 protein is CASSDPRGGTGELFF. The CDR3 nucleotides are TGCGCCAGCAGTGATCCGCGGGGTGGTACCGGGGAGCTGTTTTTT.

The chain links TRBV5-6 to TRBJ2-7; D is perhaps TRBD1 or TRBD2 (6 bases each). The ends were cut back, 0 bases at V and 0 bases at J, with 10 bases in the middle. Germline V lookup: CDR1 SGHDT, CDR2 YYEEEE. The CDR3 covers 15 residues. This chain's CDR3 is CASSLAGAPSYEQYF. The DNA of the CDR3 is TGTGCCAGCAGCTTGGCGGGGGCACCCTCCTACGAGCAGTACTTC.

This clonotype was recorded a few times. The chain is built from TRBV6-2 or TRBV6-3 and TRBJ1-4; D remains unclear. Looked up from germline, CDR1 is MNHEY and CDR2 is SVGEGT. V shed 7 bases and J shed 4 bases, with 16 bases lying between them. The CDR3 sequence is 15 residues long. CDR3 sequence reads: CASTLAGADNEKLFF. As DNA, the CDR3 is TGTGCCAGCACCCTCGCGGGAGCAGATAATGAAAAACTGTTTTTT.

This clonotype was seen ten or more times. CDR3 region: CASSLVGQGPTDTQYF. The DNA for the CDR3 is TGTGCCAGCAGCTTAGTGGGACAAGGCCCCACAGATACGCAGTATTTT. The rearrangement links TRBV7-9 to TRBJ2-3; perhaps TRBD1 as D (6 bases). This CDR3 is 16 amino acids long. The germline V gene encodes CDR1 SEHNR and CDR2 FQNEAQ (reference sequence). Trimming cost V 1 base and J 2 bases, with 13 bases left between them.

This clonotype was found a few times. The rearrangement joins TRBV5-6 to TRBJ2-3, with D uncertain. CDR1 and CDR2 (germline): SGHDT, YYEEEE. The CDR3 is 12 residues long. V was pared by 4 bases and J by 6 bases, with 9 bases between. The CDR3 loop reads CASSQAADTQYF. The CDR3 DNA reads as TGTGCCAGCAGCCAGGCAGCCGATACGCAGTATTTT. The complete variable domain, with remaining parts taken from reference TRBV5-6 and TRBJ2-3, reads DAGVTQSPTHLIKTRGQQVTLRCSPKSGHDTVSWYQQALGQGPQFIFQYYEEEERQRGNFPDRFSGHQFPNYSSELNVNALLLGDSALYLCASSQAADTQYFGPGTRLTVL.